Listed below are T cell receptor beta chains from one sample, sequenced in a study of blood T cell repertoires in COVID-19. Assay used: immunoSEQ multiplex PCR; TCRdb lists only in-frame clones, some missing. Of over 100,000 clones in the sample, around 80% were seen once. Input material: peripheral blood. Source of these receptors: a woman over 75 with acute or convalescent COVID-19. The CDR3 runs from the conserved cysteine through the conserved F or W. D genes are given only for firm matches. Some rows have no size entry. The others give once, few or many, or a class for an expanded clone.

TRBV5-1	TRBJ2-1	few	TRBD2	TGCGCCAGCAGAAGCATATCTAGCGGGGGGCTAACCTACAATGAGCAGTTCTTC	CASRSISSGGLTYNEQFF
TRBV7-2	TRBJ2-3	NA	TRBD1	TGTGCCAGCAGGCTGGACAGGGGCTCAACAGATACGCAGTATTTT	CASRLDRGSTDTQYF
TRBV19	TRBJ1-3	once	NA	TGTGCCAGTAGTATAGACGTAAAAGAACACTCTGGAAACACCATATATTTT	CASSIDVKEHSGNTIYF
TRBV28	TRBJ2-3	NA	TRBD1	TGTGCCAGCAGTTCTCCACCGGGACAGGGAGGATATTTT	CASSSPPGQGGYF
TRBV19	TRBJ1-2	NA	NA	TGTGCCAGTAGTATTAGCGGGACAAACTATGGCTACACCTTC	CASSISGTNYGYTF
TRBV19	TRBJ1-3	NA	NA	TGTGCCAGTAGTGAGGGGGCTGGAAACACCATATATTTT	CASSEGAGNTIYF
TRBV10-3	TRBJ2-7	NA	TRBD1	TGTGCCATCAGTGAACAGGGGGACGAGCAGTACTTC	CAISEQGDEQYF
TRBV7-2	TRBJ1-6	few	NA	TGTGCCAGCAGCTTAGAGTGGCAGGGCGGCACACCCCTCCACTTT	CASSLEWQGGTPLHF
TRBV6-5	TRBJ2-1	NA	TRBD2	TGTGCCAGCAGTTTAGCGGGGGGAGGCAATGAGCAGTTCTTC	CASSLAGGGNEQFF
TRBV9	TRBJ2-3	NA	NA	TGTGCCAGCAGCGTAGGGACTTCTTTTCTCACAGATACGCAGTATTTT	CASSVGTSFLTDTQYF
TRBV5-1	TRBJ2-5	NA	TRBD2	TGCGCCAGCAGCTTGGGACCCCTAGCGGGCCAAGAGACCCAGTACTTC	CASSLGPLAGQETQYF
TRBV6-1	TRBJ2-5	NA	TRBD1	TGTGCCAGCAGTGAGGCTGGGACAGGGATTGAGACCCAGTACTTC	CASSEAGTGIETQYF
TRBV28	TRBJ1-1	once	NA	TGTGCCAGCAGCGACTCCATGAACACTGAAGCTTTCTTT	CASSDSMNTEAFF